The rows below give T cell receptor beta chains drawn from one sample of a study of T cells generated in artificial thymic organoids. TCRdb reprocessed the 5' RACE reads with MiXCR, giving one entry per CDR3 protein. Here the sample spans thousands of distinct CDR3 sequences, roughly a third being singletons. Specimen: naive CD8+ T cells from blood. The receptors derive from a human donor who gave cord blood stem cells for thymic organoid culture, a cardiac surgery patient who gave postnatal thymus, or a blood donor (not recorded which). The CDR3 runs from the conserved cysteine through the conserved F or W. Each record gives: J gene, D gene, V gene, CDR3 length, clone size, CDR3 protein, CDR3 DNA. The D gene is left open where the match is weak. Clone size is given for some rows only: seen once, a few or many times, or a class if the clone is expanded.

>TRBJ2-1|TRBD2|TRBV7-2|18|few
CASSFGTSGYLPGDEQFF
TGTGCCAGCAGCTTCGGGACTAGCGGGTACCTCCCTGGGGATGAGCAGTTCTTC
>TRBJ2-7|NA|TRBV5-1|13|NA
CASSLRRSGEQYF
TGCGCCAGCAGCTTGCGGAGATCTGGCGAGCAGTACTTC
>TRBJ2-3|TRBD1|TRBV13|15|NA
CASSTRGRDTDTQYF
TGTGCCAGCAGTACCAGGGGGCGCGACACAGATACGCAGTATTTT
>TRBJ1-1|TRBD1|TRBV10-2|15|few
CASADFTGTGTEAFF
TGCGCCAGCGCAGATTTTACCGGGACAGGGACTGAAGCTTTCTTT
>TRBJ2-2|NA|TRBV7-3|16|few
CASSFPGPTNTGELFF
TGTGCCAGCAGCTTTCCGGGACCGACGAACACCGGGGAGCTGTTTTTT
>TRBJ2-2|NA|TRBV27|12|medium-sized
CASSLLTGELFF
TGTGCCAGCAGTTTACTCACCGGGGAGCTGTTTTTT
>TRBJ2-7|NA|TRBV24-1|14|few
CATSDSHSPAEQYF
TGTGCCACCAGTGATTCCCACAGCCCGGCCGAGCAGTACTTC
>TRBJ2-3|NA|TRBV5-1|15|NA
CASSGGTTSTDTQYF
TGCGCCAGCAGCGGCGGGACCACGAGCACAGATACGCAGTATTTT
>TRBJ2-1|NA|TRBV4-1|14|NA
CASSQIQDNNEQFF
TGCGCCAGCAGCCAAATACAAGATAACAATGAGCAGTTCTTC
>TRBJ1-1|TRBD1|TRBV7-9|14|few
CASVWEGAGTEAFF
TGTGCCAGCGTTTGGGAGGGGGCGGGCACTGAAGCTTTCTTT
>TRBJ2-3|TRBD2|TRBV11-2|23|NA
CASSWGLAGGPAPFRTSTDTQYF
TGTGCCAGCAGCTGGGGACTAGCGGGAGGGCCAGCCCCTTTCCGAACTAGCACAGATACGCAGTATTTT
>TRBJ2-5|NA|TRBV5-1|15|few
CASSLRVGFSETQYF
TGCGCCAGCAGCTTGAGGGTTGGGTTTTCAGAGACCCAGTACTTC
>TRBJ2-7|NA|TRBV4-1|15|NA
CASSQDIGYNYEQYF
TGCGCCAGCAGCCAAGATATCGGGTACAACTACGAGCAGTACTTC
>TRBJ2-3|NA|TRBV13|12|medium-sized
CASSSLGDTQYF
TGTGCCAGCAGCTCCTTAGGGGATACGCAGTATTTT
>TRBJ2-5|TRBD2|TRBV4-1|17|once
CASSHDRAGGLRETQYF
TGCGCCAGCAGCCATGATCGAGCGGGAGGGCTGAGAGAGACCCAGTACTTC